This T cell receptor beta chain was recorded in a study of blood T cell repertoires in COVID-19. About the research overall: Material from acute and convalescent COVID-19 was sourced from the United States, Italy and Spain.

A note on this clone: A read error may account for a junction end that differs from germline.

Per the germline V gene, CDR1 is SNHLY and CDR2 is FYNNEI. The CDR3 extends over 18 amino acids. Clones were sequenced by immunoSEQ multiplex PCR, and TCRdb holds only the in-frame ones, with some missing. The sample shows under 450,000 clones, 88% of them seen only once. Enrolment of Seattle patients took place during active infection, and they were followed longitudinally. This TCR came from a woman aged 45 to 65 with COVID-19, enrolled during active disease. The chain employs TRBV2 and TRBJ2-1; 11 bases match TRBD2. Sequencing was carried out using peripheral blood. The CDR3: CASREGVAGGPTYNEQFF. The CDR3 DNA sequence: TGTGCCAGCAGAGAAGGTGTAGCGGGGGGGCCCACCTACAATGAGCAGTTCTTC.